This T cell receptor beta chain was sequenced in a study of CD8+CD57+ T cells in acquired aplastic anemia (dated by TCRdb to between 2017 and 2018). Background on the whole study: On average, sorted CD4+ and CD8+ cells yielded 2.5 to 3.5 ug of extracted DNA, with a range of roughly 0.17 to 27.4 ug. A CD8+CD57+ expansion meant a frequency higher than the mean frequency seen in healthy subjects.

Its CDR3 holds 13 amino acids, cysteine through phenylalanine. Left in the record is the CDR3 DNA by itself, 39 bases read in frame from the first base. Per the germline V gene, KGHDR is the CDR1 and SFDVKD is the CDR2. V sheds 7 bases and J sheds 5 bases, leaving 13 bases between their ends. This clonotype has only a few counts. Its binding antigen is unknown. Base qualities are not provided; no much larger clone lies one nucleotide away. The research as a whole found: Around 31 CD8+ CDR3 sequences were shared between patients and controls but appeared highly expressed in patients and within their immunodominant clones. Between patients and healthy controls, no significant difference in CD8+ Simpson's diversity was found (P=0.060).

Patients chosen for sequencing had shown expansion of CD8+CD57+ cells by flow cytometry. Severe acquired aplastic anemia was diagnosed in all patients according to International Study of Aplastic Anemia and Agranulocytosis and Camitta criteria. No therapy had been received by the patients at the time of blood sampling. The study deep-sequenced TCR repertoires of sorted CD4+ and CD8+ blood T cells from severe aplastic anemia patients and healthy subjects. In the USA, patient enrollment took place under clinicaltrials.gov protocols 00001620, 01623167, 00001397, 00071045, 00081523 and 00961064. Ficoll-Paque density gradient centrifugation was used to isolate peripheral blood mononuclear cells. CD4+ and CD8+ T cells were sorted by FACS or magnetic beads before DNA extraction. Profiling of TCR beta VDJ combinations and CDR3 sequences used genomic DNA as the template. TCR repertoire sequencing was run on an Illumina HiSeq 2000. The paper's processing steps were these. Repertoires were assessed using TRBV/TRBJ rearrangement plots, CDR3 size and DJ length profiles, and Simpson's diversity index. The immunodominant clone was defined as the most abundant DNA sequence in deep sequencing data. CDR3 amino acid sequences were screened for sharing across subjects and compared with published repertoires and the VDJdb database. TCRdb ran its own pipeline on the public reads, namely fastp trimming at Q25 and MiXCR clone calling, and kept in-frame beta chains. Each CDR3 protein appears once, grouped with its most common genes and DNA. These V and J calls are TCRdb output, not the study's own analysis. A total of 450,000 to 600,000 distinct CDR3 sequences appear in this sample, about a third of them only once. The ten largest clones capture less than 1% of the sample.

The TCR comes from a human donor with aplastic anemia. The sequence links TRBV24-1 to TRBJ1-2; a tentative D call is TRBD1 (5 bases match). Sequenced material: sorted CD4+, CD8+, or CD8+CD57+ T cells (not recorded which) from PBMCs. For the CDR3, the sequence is CATRGSRDYGYTF. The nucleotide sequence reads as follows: TGTGCCACCAGGGGATCCAGGGATTATGGCTACACCTTC.